These T cell receptor beta chains were read from a single sample in a study of cytomegalovirus exposure and HLA in healthy donors. Here immunoSEQ multiplex PCR was the method, and the copy in TCRdb shows in-frame clones only, minus some. The sample records around 200,000 clones, 85% to 90% being singletons. Sequencing input: PBMCs. The receptor set was obtained from a woman aged 18 to 35 in good health and CMV-seronegative. The CDR3 runs from the conserved cysteine through the conserved F or W. The D gene is left open where the match is weak. Only part of the rows carry a size: once, few, many, or a class if the clone is expanded.

abundance: -; d_gene: -; j_gene: TRBJ1-2; v_gene: TRBV27; CDR3aa: CASSSQTENYGYTF; CDR3nt: TGTGCCAGCAGTTCTCAGACAGAGAACTATGGCTACACCTTC
abundance: -; d_gene: TRBD2; j_gene: TRBJ2-3; v_gene: TRBV2; CDR3aa: CASSASTSGSTDTQYF; CDR3nt: TGTGCCAGCAGTGCCTCAACTAGCGGGAGCACAGATACGCAGTATTTT
abundance: -; d_gene: TRBD1; j_gene: TRBJ1-2; v_gene: TRBV19; CDR3aa: CASSLPAGTGLNYGYTF; CDR3nt: TGTGCCAGTAGTCTCCCTGCCGGGACAGGGTTAAACTATGGCTACACCTTC
abundance: -; d_gene: TRBD2; j_gene: TRBJ2-2; v_gene: TRBV10-2; CDR3aa: CASSVPGTSGNTGELFF; CDR3nt: TGCGCCAGCAGCGTACCCGGGACTAGCGGTAACACCGGGGAGCTGTTTTTT
abundance: once; d_gene: TRBD1; j_gene: TRBJ1-2; v_gene: TRBV30; CDR3aa: CAWTGGYGYTF; CDR3nt: TGTGCCTGGACAGGGGGCTATGGCTACACCTTC
abundance: -; d_gene: -; j_gene: TRBJ2-7; v_gene: TRBV6-5; CDR3aa: CASSIRDVGEQYF; CDR3nt: TGTGCCAGCAGCATCAGGGATGTCGGCGAGCAGTACTTC
abundance: -; d_gene: TRBD1; j_gene: TRBJ1-1; v_gene: TRBV5-8; CDR3aa: CASVDRGLNTEAFF; CDR3nt: TGTGCCAGCGTAGACAGGGGGCTTAACACTGAAGCTTTCTTT
abundance: -; d_gene: -; j_gene: TRBJ1-2; v_gene: TRBV6-5; CDR3aa: CASSYSAGNYGYTF; CDR3nt: TGTGCCAGCAGTTACTCCGCGGGGAACTATGGCTACACCTTC
abundance: -; d_gene: -; j_gene: TRBJ2-6; v_gene: TRBV28; CDR3aa: CASSFSGGASGANVLTF; CDR3nt: TGTGCCAGCAGTTTCTCGGGGGGCGCATCAGGGGCCAACGTCCTGACTTTC
abundance: -; d_gene: -; j_gene: TRBJ2-7; v_gene: TRBV5-1; CDR3aa: CASSSLNEQYF; CDR3nt: TGCGCCAGCAGCTCCCTAAACGAGCAGTACTTC
abundance: -; d_gene: TRBD2; j_gene: TRBJ2-5; v_gene: TRBV29-1; CDR3aa: CSVPLLAGETQYF; CDR3nt: TGCAGCGTTCCATTACTAGCGGGAGAGACCCAGTACTTC
abundance: -; d_gene: TRBD1; j_gene: TRBJ1-1; v_gene: TRBV28; CDR3aa: CASSLAGGRGTEAFF; CDR3nt: TGTGCCAGCAGTTTAGCAGGGGGACGGGGCACTGAAGCTTTCTTT
abundance: -; d_gene: -; j_gene: TRBJ2-2; v_gene: TRBV4-1; CDR3aa: CASSPPFSPPGELFF; CDR3nt: TGCGCCAGCAGCCCCCCTTTTAGTCCTCCCGGGGAGCTGTTTTTT
abundance: -; d_gene: -; j_gene: TRBJ2-7; v_gene: TRBV27; CDR3aa: CASSSYQASYEQYF; CDR3nt: TGTGCCAGCAGTTCCTACCAGGCCTCCTACGAGCAGTACTTC
abundance: -; d_gene: -; j_gene: TRBJ2-7; v_gene: TRBV7-6; CDR3aa: CASSLGEAPYEQYF; CDR3nt: TGTGCCAGCAGCTTAGGGGAGGCCCCCTACGAGCAGTACTTC
abundance: -; d_gene: TRBD1; j_gene: TRBJ2-7; v_gene: TRBV4-1; CDR3aa: CASSQEYRGLEQYF; CDR3nt: TGCGCCAGCAGCCAAGAATACAGGGGGCTCGAGCAGTACTTC
abundance: few; d_gene: -; j_gene: TRBJ1-1; v_gene: TRBV30; CDR3aa: CAWSYDWEYTEAFF; CDR3nt: TGTGCCTGGAGCTACGACTGGGAGTACACTGAAGCTTTCTTT
abundance: -; d_gene: -; j_gene: TRBJ2-7; v_gene: TRBV5-1; CDR3aa: CASTMFAGSNEQYF; CDR3nt: TGCGCCAGCACGATGTTTGCCGGGAGCAACGAGCAGTACTTC
abundance: -; d_gene: -; j_gene: TRBJ2-7; v_gene: TRBV30; CDR3aa: CAWSSARQVSYEQYF; CDR3nt: TGTGCCTGGAGTTCTGCTCGGCAGGTGTCCTACGAGCAGTACTTC
abundance: -; d_gene: -; j_gene: TRBJ1-5; v_gene: TRBV10-3; CDR3aa: CAISEGGSTNQPQHF; CDR3nt: TGTGCCATCAGTGAGGGCGGATCCACCAATCAGCCCCAGCATTTT
abundance: -; d_gene: TRBD2; j_gene: TRBJ2-1; v_gene: TRBV2; CDR3aa: CAVIAGNEQFF; CDR3nt: TGTGCCGTCATAGCGGGGAATGAGCAGTTCTTC
abundance: -; d_gene: -; j_gene: TRBJ1-1; v_gene: TRBV4-3; CDR3aa: CASSQDRGAESRAFF; CDR3nt: TGCGCCAGCAGCCAAGACAGGGGCGCGGAGAGTAGAGCTTTCTTT
abundance: -; d_gene: TRBD1; j_gene: TRBJ1-4; v_gene: TRBV5-4; CDR3aa: CASSLGQGGEKLFF; CDR3nt: TGTGCCAGCAGCTTGGGACAGGGAGGTGAAAAACTGTTTTTT
abundance: -; d_gene: -; j_gene: TRBJ2-7; v_gene: TRBV9; CDR3aa: CASSVSPQGEEEQYF; CDR3nt: TGTGCCAGCAGCGTATCACCCCAGGGGGAGGAGGAGCAGTACTTC
abundance: -; d_gene: TRBD1; j_gene: TRBJ2-1; v_gene: TRBV28; CDR3aa: CASQDRGKDEQFF; CDR3nt: TGTGCCAGTCAAGACAGGGGTAAGGATGAGCAGTTCTTC
abundance: -; d_gene: -; j_gene: TRBJ2-3; v_gene: TRBV28; CDR3aa: CASSLKWGDGDTQYF; CDR3nt: TGTGCCAGCAGTTTAAAGTGGGGGGACGGAGATACGCAGTATTTT
abundance: -; d_gene: -; j_gene: TRBJ2-1; v_gene: TRBV6-5; CDR3aa: CASSSEHSGSYNEQFF; CDR3nt: TGTGCCAGCAGTTCGGAACATAGCGGTTCCTACAATGAGCAGTTCTTC
abundance: -; d_gene: -; j_gene: TRBJ2-1; v_gene: TRBV28; CDR3aa: CASSPRDEQFF; CDR3nt: TGTGCCAGCAGTCCCCGGGATGAGCAGTTCTTC
abundance: once; d_gene: TRBD1; j_gene: TRBJ2-1; v_gene: TRBV5-6; CDR3aa: CASSHDRRTGADNEQFF; CDR3nt: TGTGCCAGCAGCCACGATCGACGCACAGGGGCTGACAATGAGCAGTTCTTC
abundance: -; d_gene: TRBD2; j_gene: TRBJ2-1; v_gene: TRBV7-9; CDR3aa: CASSLGGRASRNEQFF; CDR3nt: TGTGCCAGCAGCTTAGGCGGGAGGGCCAGTAGGAATGAGCAGTTCTTC
abundance: -; d_gene: TRBD1; j_gene: TRBJ1-5; v_gene: TRBV19; CDR3aa: CASKGTGIQPQHF; CDR3nt: TGTGCCAGTAAGGGGACAGGGATACAGCCCCAGCATTTT
abundance: once; d_gene: TRBD1; j_gene: TRBJ1-1; v_gene: TRBV7-2; CDR3aa: CASSLARTGAQTEAFF; CDR3nt: TGTGCCAGCAGCTTAGCGCGGACAGGGGCACAAACTGAAGCTTTCTTT
abundance: -; d_gene: -; j_gene: TRBJ2-7; v_gene: TRBV11-2; CDR3aa: CASSFRQSYEQYF; CDR3nt: TGTGCCAGCAGCTTCCGACAGTCCTACGAGCAGTACTTC
abundance: -; d_gene: TRBD1; j_gene: TRBJ2-2; v_gene: TRBV27; CDR3aa: CASSLIQGAHGELFF; CDR3nt: TGTGCCAGCAGCCTGATACAGGGGGCCCACGGGGAGCTGTTTTTT
abundance: -; d_gene: -; j_gene: TRBJ1-2; v_gene: TRBV29-1; CDR3aa: CSVEDRERSQRYTF; CDR3nt: TGCAGCGTTGAAGATCGGGAACGGTCTCAGCGCTACACCTTC
abundance: few; d_gene: -; j_gene: TRBJ1-2; v_gene: TRBV2; CDR3aa: CASSGVDWGRPEGYTF; CDR3nt: TGTGCCAGCAGTGGGGTTGACTGGGGGCGCCCCGAAGGCTACACCTTC